These 8 T cell receptor beta chains share one sample of origin, sequenced in a study of T-cell reconstitution after alpha-beta-depleted transplantation in children. Unique molecular identifiers were incorporated when the TCRbeta library was constructed. Using its own MiXCR run on the PCR reads, TCRdb lists one record per CDR3 protein. The repertoire has 250,000 to 300,000 distinct CDR3 sequences, around 7.1% of them found once; the top ten carry about 9.1%. Whole-study findings and limits: Most T-cell counts and diversity one year after the transplant came from T cells that were newly produced.

What these receptors recognize is not known. The sample was peripheral blood, taken 360 days after TCRalphabeta/CD19-depleted stem cell transplant. The source of these receptors is a female patient aged 2-9 years who had a stem cell transplant for Fanconi anemia, so the T cells may come from the graft donor.

This chain uses TRBV18 with TRBJ2-5; D is uncertain. The germline gives CDR1 KGHSH, CDR2 LQKENI. The CDR3 covers 15 residues. V lost 3 bases, J lost 2 bases, and 13 bases lay in between. This CDR3 reads CASSPPDPRQETQYF. CDR3 bases: TGTGCCAGCTCACCCCCGGATCCCAGGCAAGAGACCCAGTACTTC.

This clonotype has just a few counts. The chain carries TRBV6-2 or TRBV6-3 and TRBJ1-5; D call uncertain. V was clipped by 1 base and J by 7 bases, with 8 bases between them. CDR1 and CDR2 (germline): MNHEY, SVGEGT. This CDR3 has 13 amino acids. CDR3 region: CASSYWGIQPQHF. The CDR3 DNA reads as TGTGCCAGCAGTTACTGGGGAATCCAGCCCCAGCATTTT.

There are many counts of this clonotype. CDR3: CASSRMFERVTTYKNYEQYF. DNA for the CDR3: TGTGCCAGCAGCAGAATGTTTGAGCGGGTAACCACCTACAAGAACTACGAGCAGTACTTC. The V call is TRBV7-8, the J call TRBJ2-7, with D tentatively TRBD2 (6 bases). Germline CDR1 reads SGHVS; CDR2 reads FQNEAQ. Trimming stripped 5 bases from V and 3 bases from J, with 32 bases between. This CDR3 is built from 20 residues.

This clonotype has ten or more counts. The chain joins TRBV15 to TRBJ2-5, with TRBD2 identical over 7 bases. The length of the CDR3 is 17 residues. J lost 9 bases, V lost 3 bases, and 19 bases had no gene match. Germline CDR1 and CDR2: LNHNV and YYDKDF (reference sequence). CDR3 DNA sequence: TGTGCCACCAGCAGGGCCCGCGGGACTATAGTAAGAGTGGCCCAGTACTTC. Protein: CATSRARGTIVRVAQYF.

This clonotype has at least ten counts. The chain employs TRBV7-3 and TRBJ2-1; 8 bases agree with TRBD2. Germline V gives CDR1 SGHTA, CDR2 FQGTGA. This CDR3 is built from 16 residues. The junction had 6 bases not matched to a gene; V was cut back by 2 bases and J by 3 bases. The CDR3 bases are TGTGCCAGCAGCTTATTGGGCGGGGGGCACTACAATGAGCAGTTCTTC. Translation gives CASSLLGGGHYNEQFF.

This clonotype was seen at least ten times. The chain recombines TRBV6-2 or TRBV6-3 with TRBJ2-1, with D maybe TRBD2 (6 bases). In germline, CDR1 is MNHEY, CDR2 SVGEGT. The V end was cut by 6 bases, the J end by 12 bases, with 15 bases between. The CDR3 runs 12 residues. CDR3 region: CASSPRGSGQFF. The CDR3 coding sequence is TGTGCCAGCAGCCCGCGGGGTTCGGGGCAGTTCTTC.

Note on this clonotype: A much larger clone lies a single base off, so this may be a read error. The chain combines TRBV7-2 with TRBJ2-5; 8 bases map to TRBD2. This CDR3 is built from 16 residues. CDR1 is SGHTA, CDR2 FQGNSA, per germline. CDR3 residues: CASSLAGLGGEETEYF. The CDR3 DNA is TGTGCCAGCAGCTTAGCGGGACTAGGGGGGGAAGAGACCGAGTACTTC.

The gene calls are TRBV20-1 and TRBJ2-7, with TRBD1 identical over 7 bases. This CDR3 is 13 amino acids long. Losses at the gene ends were 5 bases for V and 4 bases for J; bases not matched to a gene: 8. CDR1 DFQATT and CDR2 SNEGSKA come from the germline V gene (reference sequence). CDR3 DNA sequence: TGCAGTGCTTCGGGACAGCCCATGTACGAGCAGTACTTC. Its protein is CSASGQPMYEQYF.